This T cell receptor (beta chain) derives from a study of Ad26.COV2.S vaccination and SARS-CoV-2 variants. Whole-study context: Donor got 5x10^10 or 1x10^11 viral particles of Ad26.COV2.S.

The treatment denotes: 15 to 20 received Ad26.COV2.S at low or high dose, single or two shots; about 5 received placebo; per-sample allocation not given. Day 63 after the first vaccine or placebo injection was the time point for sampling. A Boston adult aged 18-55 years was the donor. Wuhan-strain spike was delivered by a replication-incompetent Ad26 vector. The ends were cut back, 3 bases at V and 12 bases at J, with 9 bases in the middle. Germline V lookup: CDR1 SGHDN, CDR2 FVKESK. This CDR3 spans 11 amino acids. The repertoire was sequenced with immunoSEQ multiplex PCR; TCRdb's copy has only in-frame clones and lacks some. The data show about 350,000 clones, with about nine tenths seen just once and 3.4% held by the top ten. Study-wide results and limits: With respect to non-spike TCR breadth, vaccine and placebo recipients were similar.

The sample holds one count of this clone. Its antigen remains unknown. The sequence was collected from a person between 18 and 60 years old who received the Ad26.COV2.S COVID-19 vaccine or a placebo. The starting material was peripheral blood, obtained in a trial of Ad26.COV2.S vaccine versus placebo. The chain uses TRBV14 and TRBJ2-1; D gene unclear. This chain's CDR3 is CASSQGWGQFF. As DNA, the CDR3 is TGTGCCAGCAGCCAGGGGTGGGGGCAGTTCTTC.